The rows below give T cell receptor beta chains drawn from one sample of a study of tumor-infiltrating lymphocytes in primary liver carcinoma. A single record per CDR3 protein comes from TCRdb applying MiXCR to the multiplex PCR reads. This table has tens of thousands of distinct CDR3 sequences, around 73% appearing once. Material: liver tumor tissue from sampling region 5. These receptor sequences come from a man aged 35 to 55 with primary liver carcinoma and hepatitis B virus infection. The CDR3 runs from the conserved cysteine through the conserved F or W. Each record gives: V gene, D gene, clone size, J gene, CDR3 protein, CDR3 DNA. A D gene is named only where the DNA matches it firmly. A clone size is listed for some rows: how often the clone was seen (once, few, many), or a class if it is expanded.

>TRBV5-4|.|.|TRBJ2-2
CASSSWQGGTGELVF
TGTGCCAGCAGCTCTTGGCAGGGAGGAACTGGGGAGCTGGTTTTT
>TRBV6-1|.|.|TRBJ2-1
CASSVVGSPYNEQFF
TGTGCCAGCAGCGTGGTAGGGAGCCCCTACAATGAGCAGTTCTTC
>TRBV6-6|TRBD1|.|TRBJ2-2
CAGSSLTGVSGELLF
TGTGCCGGCAGTTCCCTGACAGGGGTTTCCGGGGAGCTGTTGTTT
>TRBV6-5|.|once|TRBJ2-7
CASSDGAGGGYEQYF
TGTGCCAGCAGTGACGGGGCAGGGGGAGGATACGAGCAGTACTTC
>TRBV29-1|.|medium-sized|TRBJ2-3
CSVRTGGGDTQYF
TGCAGCGTCCGGACGGGGGGCGGAGATACGCAGTATTTT
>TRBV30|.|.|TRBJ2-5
CAWSKRSGETQHF
TGCGCCTGGAGTAAGAGATCAGGGGAGACCCAGCACTTC
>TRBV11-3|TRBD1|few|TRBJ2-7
CASSVGQTYEQYF
TGTGCCAGTAGCGTGGGACAGACATACGAGCAGTACTTC
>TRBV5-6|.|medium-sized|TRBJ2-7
CASSRTWIGSYEQYF
TGTGCCAGCAGTCGGACATGGATCGGGTCCTACGAGCAGTACTTC
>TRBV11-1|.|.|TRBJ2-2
CASSYPGPFSGELSF
TGTGCCAGTAGCTATCCAGGACCTTTCTCCGGGGAGCTGTCTTTT
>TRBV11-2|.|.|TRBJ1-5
CASNSQDLNQPQHF
TGTGCCAGCAACTCCCAGGACCTTAATCAGCCCCAGCATTTT
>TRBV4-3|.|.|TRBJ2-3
CASSPLAGHTQYF
TGCGCCAGCAGCCCCCTTGCTGGGCATACGCAGTATTTC
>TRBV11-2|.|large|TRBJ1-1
CASSLGLNTEAFF
TGTGCCAGCAGCTTAGGCCTGAACACTGAAGCTTTCTTT
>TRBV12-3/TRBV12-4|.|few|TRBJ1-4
CARSWGNMEKLFF
TGTGCCAGAAGCTGGGGAAACATGGAAAAACTGTTTTTT
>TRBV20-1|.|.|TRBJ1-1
CSIRDAGHPNTEAFF
TGCAGTATTAGAGATGCGGGACATCCGAACACTGAAGCTTTCTTT
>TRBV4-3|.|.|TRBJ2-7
CASSKPGESEQYF
TGCGCTAGCAGCAAACCAGGAGAGTCCGAGCAGTACTTC
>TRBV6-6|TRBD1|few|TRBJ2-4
CAGRPDGLRGPMYF
TGTGCCGGTAGACCCGATGGCCTCAGGGGGCCCATGTACTTC
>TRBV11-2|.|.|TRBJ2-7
CDSSLGPGTDYEQYF
TGTGACAGCAGCTTAGGGCCGGGAACGGACTACGAGCAGTACTTT
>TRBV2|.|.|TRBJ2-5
CASMILSETQHF
TGTGCCAGCATGATTCTATCCGAGACCCAGCATTTC
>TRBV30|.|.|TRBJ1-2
CASEPGPPQHGYTF
TGTGCGTCGGAACCGGGACCGCCACAGCATGGCTACACCTTC
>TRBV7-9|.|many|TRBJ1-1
CASAVQENTEAFF
TGTGCCAGCGCGGTACAGGAGAACACTGAAGCTTTCTTT
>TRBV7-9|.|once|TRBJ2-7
CTSSPREMAYEQYF
TGTACCAGCAGCCCCAGGGAGATGGCCTACGAGCAGTACTTC